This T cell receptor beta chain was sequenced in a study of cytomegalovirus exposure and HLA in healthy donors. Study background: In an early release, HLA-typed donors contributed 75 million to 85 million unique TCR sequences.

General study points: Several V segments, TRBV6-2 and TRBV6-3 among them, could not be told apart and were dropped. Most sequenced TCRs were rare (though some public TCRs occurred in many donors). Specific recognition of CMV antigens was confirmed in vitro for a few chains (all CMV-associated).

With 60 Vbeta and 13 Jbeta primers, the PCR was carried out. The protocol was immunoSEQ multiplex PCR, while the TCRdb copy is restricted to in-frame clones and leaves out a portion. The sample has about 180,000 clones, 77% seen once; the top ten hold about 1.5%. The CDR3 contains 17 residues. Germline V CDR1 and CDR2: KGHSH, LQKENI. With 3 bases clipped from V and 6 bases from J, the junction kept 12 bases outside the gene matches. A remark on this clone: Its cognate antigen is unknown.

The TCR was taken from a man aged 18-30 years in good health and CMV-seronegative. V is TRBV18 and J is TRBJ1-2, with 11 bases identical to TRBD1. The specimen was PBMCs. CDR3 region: CASSPFRDRGDSDGYTF. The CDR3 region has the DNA TGTGCCAGCTCACCCTTCCGGGACAGGGGGGATAGCGATGGCTACACCTTC.